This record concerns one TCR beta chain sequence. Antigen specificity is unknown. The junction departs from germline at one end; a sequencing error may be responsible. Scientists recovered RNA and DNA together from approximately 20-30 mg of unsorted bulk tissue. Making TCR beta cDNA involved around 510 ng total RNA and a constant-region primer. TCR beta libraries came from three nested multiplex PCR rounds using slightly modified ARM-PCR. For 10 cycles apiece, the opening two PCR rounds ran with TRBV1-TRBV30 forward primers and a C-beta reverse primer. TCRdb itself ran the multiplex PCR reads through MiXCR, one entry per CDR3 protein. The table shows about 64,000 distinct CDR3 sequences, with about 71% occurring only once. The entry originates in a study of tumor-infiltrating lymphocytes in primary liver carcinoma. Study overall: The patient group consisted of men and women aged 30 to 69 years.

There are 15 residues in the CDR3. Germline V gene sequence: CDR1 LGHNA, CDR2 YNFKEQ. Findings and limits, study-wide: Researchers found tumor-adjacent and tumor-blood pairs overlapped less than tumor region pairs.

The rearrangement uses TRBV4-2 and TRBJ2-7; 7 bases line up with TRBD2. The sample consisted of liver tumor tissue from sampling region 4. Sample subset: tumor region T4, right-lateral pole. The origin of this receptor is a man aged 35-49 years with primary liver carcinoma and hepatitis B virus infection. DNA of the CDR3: TGCGCCAGCAGCCCGTTCGCGGGAGCCGCTTACGAGCAGTACTTC. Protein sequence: CASSPFAGAAYEQYF.